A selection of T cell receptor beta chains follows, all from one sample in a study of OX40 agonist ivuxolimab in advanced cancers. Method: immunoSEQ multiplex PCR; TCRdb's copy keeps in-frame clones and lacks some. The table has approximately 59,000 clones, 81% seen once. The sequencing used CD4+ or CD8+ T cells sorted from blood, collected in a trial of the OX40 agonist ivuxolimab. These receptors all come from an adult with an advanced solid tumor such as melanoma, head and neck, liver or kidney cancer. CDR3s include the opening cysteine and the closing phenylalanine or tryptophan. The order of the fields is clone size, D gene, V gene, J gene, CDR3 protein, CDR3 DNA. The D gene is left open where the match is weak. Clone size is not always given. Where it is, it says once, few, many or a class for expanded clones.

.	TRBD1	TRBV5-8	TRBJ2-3	CASSLRQGDTDTQYF	TGTGCCAGCAGCTTAAGACAGGGGGATACAGATACGCAGTATTTT
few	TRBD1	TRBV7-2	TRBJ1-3	CASRTGTGGSSSGNTIYF	TGTGCCAGCAGAACCGGGACAGGGGGCAGCAGCTCTGGAAACACCATATATTTT
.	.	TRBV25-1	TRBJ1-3	CASREDIAGNTIYF	TGTGCCAGCAGGGAGGACATCGCTGGAAACACCATATATTTT
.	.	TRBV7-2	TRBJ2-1	CASSSRVSGGNEQFF	TGTGCCAGCAGCTCCCGGGTGTCCGGCGGGAATGAGCAGTTCTTC
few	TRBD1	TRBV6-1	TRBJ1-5	CASSEALPYRGQQPQHF	TGTGCCAGCAGTGAAGCGCTCCCCTACAGGGGGCAACAGCCCCAGCATTTT
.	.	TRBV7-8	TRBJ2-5	CASSLETGGKTQYF	TGTGCCAGCAGCTTAGAGACAGGCGGAAAGACCCAGTACTTC
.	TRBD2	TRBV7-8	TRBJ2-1	CASTLRAGGHEQFF	TGTGCCAGCACCCTCCGGGCGGGGGGGCATGAGCAGTTCTTC
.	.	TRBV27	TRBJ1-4	CASSRRGRGQLFF	TGTGCCAGCAGTAGAAGGGGCCGAGGGCAACTGTTTTTT
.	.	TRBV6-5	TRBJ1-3	CASSYFGTTGNTIYF	TGTGCCAGCAGTTACTTTGGGACAACGGGAAACACCATATATTTT
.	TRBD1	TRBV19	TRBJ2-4	CASSWGQFDIQYF	TGTGCCAGTAGTTGGGGACAGTTTGACATTCAGTACTTC
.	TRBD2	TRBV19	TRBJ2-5	CASSIWASGNKETQYF	TGTGCCAGTAGTATTTGGGCTAGCGGCAACAAAGAGACCCAGTACTTC